Listed below are T cell receptor beta chains from one sample, sequenced in a study of CD8 T cells in ankylosing spondylitis. Via MiXCR, TCRdb re-called the 5' RACE reads, giving one row per CDR3 protein. The profile shows about 340,000 distinct CDR3 sequences, 6.5% to 10% of them singletons. Input material: blood, either unsorted or a sorted T cell fraction (not recorded which). Receptors were obtained from a male donor with ankylosing spondylitis. Both conserved end residues are part of each CDR3.

V: TRBV6-1; CDR3: CASSEPGQGYEQYF
V: TRBV6-1; CDR3: CASSETGVVQPQHF
V: TRBV5-5; CDR3: CASSFLAGEETQYF
V: TRBV19; CDR3: CASSIDPDTQYF
V: TRBV5-1; CDR3: CASSFSGTRSEQYF
V: TRBV5-1; CDR3: CASSLAGLADVNEQFF
V: TRBV5-1; CDR3: CASSTTSGSSYNEQFF
V: TRBV5-1; CDR3: CASSMTSGRPYNEQFF
V: TRBV5-1; CDR3: CASSSGQPQETQYF
V: TRBV2; CDR3: CASSREGSTGGNEQFF
V: TRBV5-6; CDR3: CASSWGQGNTGNTIYF
V: TRBV28; CDR3: CASSLGGVEQYF
V: TRBV27; CDR3: CASKKGRLAEYNEQFF
V: TRBV18; CDR3: CASSLSGGLHYEQYF
V: TRBV4-3; CDR3: CASSQKKGQYQETQYF
V: TRBV5-1; CDR3: CASSLERGTSTDTQYF
V: TRBV29-1; CDR3: CSVGPGGDEQYF
V: TRBV20-1; CDR3: CSGLAISYNEQFF
V: TRBV29-1; CDR3: CSVDRDSTDTQYF
V: TRBV4-3; CDR3: CASSQDFPQGGVYEQYF
V: TRBV24-1; CDR3: CATSGRYNEQFF
V: TRBV5-1; CDR3: CASSPVVGETQYF
V: TRBV5-7; CDR3: CASSFEGAQYF
V: TRBV28; CDR3: CASRETGADTQYF
V: TRBV5-6; CDR3: CASSFGQGGIQYF
V: TRBV7-9; CDR3: CASSLNRRNTEAFF
V: TRBV2; CDR3: CASSATLPSGSSLDTQYF
V: TRBV10-3; CDR3: CALAVTGANVLTF
V: TRBV12-3/TRBV12-4; CDR3: CASRRGTDTQYF
V: TRBV10-3; CDR3: CAISDSGKGTGELFF
V: TRBV12-3/TRBV12-4; CDR3: CASSLNIAGVDEQFF
V: TRBV4-1; CDR3: CASSQDRINLAGEDETQYF
V: TRBV7-9; CDR3: CASSERQGADTGELFF
V: TRBV25-1; CDR3: CASSRQGADEQFF
V: TRBV5-1; CDR3: CASSGGTGYTGELFF
V: TRBV7-6; CDR3: CASAGVRGITEAFF
V: TRBV25-1; CDR3: CASSRIFRDDSYEQYF
V: TRBV5-1; CDR3: CASSGPETGQLGYTF
V: TRBV27; CDR3: CASSSSLRGEQYF
V: TRBV9; CDR3: CASNPRPTDTQYF
V: TRBV30; CDR3: CAWSVLAGAKETQYF
V: TRBV5-1; CDR3: CASSLGVAGTDTQYF
V: TRBV7-2; CDR3: CASSFRRTGYNEQFF
V: TRBV19; CDR3: CASSRRLAGVVTGELFF
V: TRBV15; CDR3: CATSRDFRVLAYEQYF
V: TRBV7-2; CDR3: CASSKSSQPAYEQYF